This is a list of T cell receptor beta chains from one sample in a study of T cells after yellow fever vaccination. MiXCR was run by TCRdb on the 5' RACE reads, yielding one entry per CDR3 protein. Altogether some 400,000 distinct CDR3 sequences are present, around 20% being singletons, with the ten largest covering over 15%. Sequences were derived from PBMCs, sampled before the yellow fever booster vaccination. These receptors were obtained from a man between 18 and 29 years old who received the YFV17D yellow fever vaccine. CDR3s include the opening cysteine and the closing phenylalanine or tryptophan. D genes are given only for firm matches. Part of the rows lack a size; the others show once, few, many or a class for expanded clones.

17	TRBV7-2	NA	TRBJ1-1	NA	TGTGCCAGCAGCCCCCAAGAGGTGGTCGGTAGGAACACTGAAGCTTTCTTT	CASSPQEVVGRNTEAFF
13	TRBV12-3/TRBV12-4	NA	TRBJ2-5	few	TGTGCCAGCAGTTCGACCGGGACGGAGACCCAGTACTTC	CASSSTGTETQYF
14	TRBV10-3	NA	TRBJ2-3	NA	TGTGCCATCAAGGGGGGAGAGGGCACAGATACGCAGTATTTT	CAIKGGEGTDTQYF
12	TRBV5-5	NA	TRBJ1-2	few	TGTGCCAGCAGCCCCGGGCAGTTGGGCTACACCTTC	CASSPGQLGYTF
15	TRBV9	TRBD2	TRBJ2-1	few	TGTGCCAGCAGCCCCGGGAGGAGGTCCTACAATGAGCAGTTCTTC	CASSPGRRSYNEQFF
16	TRBV7-2	NA	TRBJ2-7	few	TGTGCCAGCAGCCCCGGACACCGGACCCTCTCCTACGAGCAGTACTTC	CASSPGHRTLSYEQYF
17	TRBV12-3/TRBV12-4	NA	TRBJ1-5	NA	TGTGCCAGCAGTCCGACCAGGGGCAGGGTGGGCAATCAGCCCCAGCATTTT	CASSPTRGRVGNQPQHF
14	TRBV20-1	NA	TRBJ2-5	few	TGCAGTGCTAGAGATATAAGAGACCAAGAGACCCAGTACTTC	CSARDIRDQETQYF
15	TRBV7-8	NA	TRBJ2-1	NA	TGTGCCAGCAGCGCACTAGGGGCCACTTACAATGAGCAGTTCTTC	CASSALGATYNEQFF
14	TRBV18	NA	TRBJ1-1	many	TGTGCCAGCTCACCAGGGCAGATGAACACTGAAGCTTTCTTT	CASSPGQMNTEAFF
14	TRBV20-1	NA	TRBJ1-1	NA	TGCAGTGCTAGAGCCCCAGGGCGCGGCACTGAAGCTTTCTTT	CSARAPGRGTEAFF
13	TRBV19	TRBD1	TRBJ2-7	NA	TGTGCCAGTAAGGGGACAGGGGCCTGGGAGCAGTACTTC	CASKGTGAWEQYF
12	TRBV29-1	NA	TRBJ2-1	few	TGCAGCGTTGGGAAGATAGACAATGAGCAGTTCTTC	CSVGKIDNEQFF
13	TRBV7-2	NA	TRBJ2-7	NA	TGTGCCAGCAGCTCCCTCGCCCCGTACGAGCAGTACTTC	CASSSLAPYEQYF
12	TRBV20-1	NA	TRBJ1-3	NA	TGCAGTGCTAGGTACAGTGGAAACACCATATATTTT	CSARYSGNTIYF
14	TRBV6-5	NA	TRBJ2-5	many	TGTGCCAGCAGTTACGAAAGACAGACCCCGTTCCAGTACTTC	CASSYERQTPFQYF
14	TRBV4-3	TRBD1	TRBJ1-2	few	TGCGCCAGCAGATCCACAGGGGAAGGGTATGGCTACACCTTC	CASRSTGEGYGYTF
15	TRBV29-1	TRBD1	TRBJ2-2	few	TGCAGCGTGCAAACAGGGGCCGGGAACACCGGGGAGCTGTTTTTT	CSVQTGAGNTGELFF
14	TRBV6-1	NA	TRBJ2-7	few	TGTGCCAGCAGTGCGGGACTCGACGACTACGAGCAGTACTTC	CASSAGLDDYEQYF
15	TRBV7-9	NA	TRBJ1-1	NA	TGTGCCAGCAGCTGGGCACAGGGAAGGGACACTGAAGCTTTCTTT	CASSWAQGRDTEAFF
13	TRBV6-2/TRBV6-3	NA	TRBJ1-5	many	TGTGCCAGCAGTTACGTGGGGGATCAGCCCCAGCATTTT	CASSYVGDQPQHF
16	TRBV12-3/TRBV12-4	NA	TRBJ2-5	NA	TGTGCCAGCAGCTATCGGGACGGCGGGCGCCAAGAGACCCAGTACTTC	CASSYRDGGRQETQYF
14	TRBV5-4	NA	TRBJ1-2	NA	TGTGCCAGCAGCTTGGTTGGACCGCTCTATGGCTACACCTTC	CASSLVGPLYGYTF
15	TRBV28	TRBD1	TRBJ2-7	NA	TGTGCCAGCGGAACAGGGGCCCTCCGTCGCGACGAGCAGTACTTC	CASGTGALRRDEQYF
16	TRBV6-2/TRBV6-3	TRBD1	TRBJ1-2	NA	TGTGCCAGCAGAAGCCTCGGGACAGGTCTGTTCTATGGCTACACCTTC	CASRSLGTGLFYGYTF
13	TRBV7-9	NA	TRBJ1-2	NA	TGTGCCAGCAGCCCATCTGGGATATCTGGCTACACCTTC	CASSPSGISGYTF
17	TRBV4-3	TRBD1	TRBJ2-1	few	TGCGCCAGCAGCCAAGATGACAGGACAGGGGCCCTCAATGAGCAGTTCTTC	CASSQDDRTGALNEQFF
17	TRBV28	NA	TRBJ1-3	few	TGTGCCAGCAGTTTATACGGGAGAGCTTACTCTGGAAACACCATATATTTT	CASSLYGRAYSGNTIYF
11	TRBV2	NA	TRBJ1-4	NA	TGTGCCAGCACTCAGGAGTCCAGCCTGTTTTTT	CASTQESSLFF
13	TRBV5-1	NA	TRBJ2-2	many	TGCGCCAGCAGCTTGAGTGGGACCGGGGAGCTGTTTTTT	CASSLSGTGELFF
13	TRBV6-2/TRBV6-3	NA	TRBJ2-1	NA	TGTGCCAGCAGTTACTCGTTTACTCGGGAGCAGTTCTTC	CASSYSFTREQFF
15	TRBV4-2	NA	TRBJ2-7	NA	TGTGCCAGCAGCCAAGAGTACAGGGTGCGATACGAGCAGTACTTC	CASSQEYRVRYEQYF
17	TRBV20-1	TRBD2	TRBJ2-3	few	TGCAGTGCTAGGGGTACTAGCGGGGTTCCTAGCACAGATACGCAGTATTTT	CSARGTSGVPSTDTQYF
16	TRBV3-1	NA	TRBJ1-1	few	TGTGCCAGCAGGGATCCAATCGACAGAGGGCCTGGTTGGGCTTTCTTT	CASRDPIDRGPGWAFF
16	TRBV5-1	TRBD1	TRBJ2-2	NA	TGCGCCAGCAGCTTGGAGCAGGGGGCTTTTGCCGGGGAGCTGTTTTTT	CASSLEQGAFAGELFF
18	TRBV7-2	TRBD2	TRBJ2-1	few	TGTGCCAGCAGCCACCAGGGGCGGGGGGGACTCTCCTACAATGAGCAGTTCTTC	CASSHQGRGGLSYNEQFF
13	TRBV6-1	NA	TRBJ1-1	few	TGTGCCAGCACCCTGACCCCGCTCCTTGAAGCTTTCTTT	CASTLTPLLEAFF
13	TRBV12-3/TRBV12-4	NA	TRBJ1-1	few	TGTGCCAGCAGCCAACATATGAACACTGAAGCTTTCTTT	CASSQHMNTEAFF